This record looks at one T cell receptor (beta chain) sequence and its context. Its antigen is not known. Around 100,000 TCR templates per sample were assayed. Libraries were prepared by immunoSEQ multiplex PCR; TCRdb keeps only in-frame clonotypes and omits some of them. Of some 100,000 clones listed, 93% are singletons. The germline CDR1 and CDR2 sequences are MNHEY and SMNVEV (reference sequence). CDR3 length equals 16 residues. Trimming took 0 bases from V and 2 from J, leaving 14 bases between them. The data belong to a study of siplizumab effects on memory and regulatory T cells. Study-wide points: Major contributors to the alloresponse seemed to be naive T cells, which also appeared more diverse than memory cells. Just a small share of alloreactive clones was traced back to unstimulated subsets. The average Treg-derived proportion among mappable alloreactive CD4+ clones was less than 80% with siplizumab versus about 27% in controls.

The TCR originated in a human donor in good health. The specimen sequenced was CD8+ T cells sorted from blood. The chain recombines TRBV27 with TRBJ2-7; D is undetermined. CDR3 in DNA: TGTGCCAGCAGTTTATCGGCGGCTGCCATTACCTACGAGCAGTACTTC. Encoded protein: CASSLSAAAITYEQYF.